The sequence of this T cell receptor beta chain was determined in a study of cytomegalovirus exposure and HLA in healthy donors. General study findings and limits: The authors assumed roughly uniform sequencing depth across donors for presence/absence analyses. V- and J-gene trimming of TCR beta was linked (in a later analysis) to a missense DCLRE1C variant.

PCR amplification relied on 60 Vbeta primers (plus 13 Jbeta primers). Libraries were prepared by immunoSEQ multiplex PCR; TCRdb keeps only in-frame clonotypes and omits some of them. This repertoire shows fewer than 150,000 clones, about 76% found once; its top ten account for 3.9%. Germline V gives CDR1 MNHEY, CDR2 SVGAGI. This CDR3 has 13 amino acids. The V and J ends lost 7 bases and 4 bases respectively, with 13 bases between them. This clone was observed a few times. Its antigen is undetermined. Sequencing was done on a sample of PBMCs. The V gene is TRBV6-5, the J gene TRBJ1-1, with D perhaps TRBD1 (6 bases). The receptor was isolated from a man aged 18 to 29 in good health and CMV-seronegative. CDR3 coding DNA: TGTGCCAGCATAGGGACAAGGCGCACTGAAGCTTTCTTT. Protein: CASIGTRRTEAFF.